This TCR beta chain was documented in a study of blood T cell repertoires in COVID-19. The wider study: Samples of COVID-19 (acute and convalescent) were obtained from the United States, Italy and Spain.

In the original processing: From reference gene primer amplification, estimates of nucleated cell counts were derived. TCRdb's table, derived via immunoSEQ multiplex PCR, lists solely in-frame clones and lacks some. Clone size and V and J calls were adopted from that table, with D and trimming inferred from the DNA. The sample lists 250,000 to 300,000 clones, 89% occurring once. The germline CDR1 and CDR2 sequences are KGHSH and LQKENI. The CDR3 totals 13 residues. V was pared by 3 bases and J by 4 bases, with 9 bases between. This chain connects TRBV18 to TRBJ1-2; tentative D call: TRBD1 (5 bases). The sequenced material came from peripheral blood. The TCR was taken from a man aged 45-65 years with acute or convalescent COVID-19. The CDR3 reads CASSPGDFYGYTF. The CDR3 DNA reads as TGTGCCAGCTCACCGGGGGACTTCTATGGCTACACCTTC.